These T cell receptor beta chains were read from a single sample in a study of blood T cell repertoires in COVID-19. The protocol was immunoSEQ multiplex PCR, while the TCRdb copy is restricted to in-frame clones and leaves out a portion. The sample carries around 340,000 clones, around 88% recorded once. Source material: peripheral blood. The receptor source for this set is a man aged 25-45 years with active or convalescent COVID-19. The CDR3 runs from the conserved cysteine through the conserved F or W. Each record gives: D gene, clone size, J gene, V gene, CDR3 protein, CDR3 DNA. A D gene is named only where the DNA matches it firmly. Size tells how often a clone was seen (once, few, many) or the class of an expanded clone, and some rows leave it out.

>TRBD1|few|TRBJ2-4|TRBV19
CASSPREGAGSIQYF
TGTGCCAGTAGTCCCCGAGAGGGGGCTGGGAGCATTCAGTACTTC
>NA|NA|TRBJ1-4|TRBV29-1
CSVVIVNATNEKLFF
TGCAGCGTTGTTATAGTTAATGCAACTAATGAAAAACTGTTTTTT
>TRBD2|NA|TRBJ2-5|TRBV2
CASSESREGQETQYF
TGTGCCAGCAGTGAGTCGCGGGAGGGCCAAGAGACCCAGTACTTC
>NA|once|TRBJ1-2|TRBV24-1
CATSDLQGRDGYTF
TGTGCCACCAGTGATTTGCAAGGGAGGGATGGCTACACCTTC
>NA|NA|TRBJ1-6|TRBV12-2
CASRPGQGYASGSPLHF
TGTGCAAGTCGCCCCGGACAGGGCTATGCCTCCGGGTCACCCCTCCACTTT
>NA|NA|TRBJ2-7|TRBV4-3
CASSQDTGSSYEQYF
TGCGCCAGCAGCCAAGATACAGGGAGCTCCTACGAGCAGTACTTC
>NA|NA|TRBJ1-2|TRBV30
CAWSVRGLGGYTF
TGTGCCTGGAGTGTCAGGGGCCTGGGGGGCTACACCTTC
>TRBD1|once|TRBJ1-1|TRBV4-2
CASSQAGGAEAFF
TGTGCCAGCAGCCAGGCAGGGGGAGCTGAAGCTTTCTTT
>NA|NA|TRBJ1-5|TRBV6-2/TRBV6-3
CASSHRVYGNQPQHF
TGTGCCAGCAGCCACAGGGTATATGGCAATCAGCCCCAGCATTTT
>NA|NA|TRBJ1-3|TRBV4-3
CASSQDPRSGNTIYF
TGCGCCAGCAGCCAAGATCCCCGCTCTGGAAACACCATATATTTT
>TRBD2|NA|TRBJ2-1|TRBV18
CASSPPGLANNEQFF
TGTGCCAGCTCACCACCAGGACTAGCGAATAATGAGCAGTTCTTC
>TRBD2|NA|TRBJ2-3|TRBV6-6
CASANSGGVVDTQYF
TGTGCCAGCGCCAATAGCGGGGGGGTTGTGGATACGCAGTATTTT
>TRBD1|NA|TRBJ2-7|TRBV19
CASSMRDRAYEQYF
TGTGCCAGTAGTATGAGGGACAGAGCCTACGAGCAGTACTTC
>TRBD2|NA|TRBJ2-5|TRBV7-8
CASSQGTSGVQETQYF
TGTGCCAGCAGCCAGGGGACTAGCGGGGTCCAAGAGACCCAGTACTTC
>NA|NA|TRBJ2-1|TRBV4-1
CASSQAPAVYNEQFF
TGCGCCAGCAGCCAAGCACCTGCAGTCTACAATGAGCAGTTCTTC
>TRBD2|NA|TRBJ2-5|TRBV3-1/TRBV3-2
CASSPSGKRETQYF
TGTGCCAGCAGCCCAAGCGGGAAGCGAGAGACCCAGTACTTC
>NA|NA|TRBJ2-3|TRBV19
CASSIWRSGTDTQYF
TGTGCCAGTAGTATATGGCGGAGTGGCACAGATACGCAGTATTTT
>NA|NA|TRBJ1-6|TRBV14
CASRDRSPLHF
TGTGCCAGCAGGGACAGATCACCCCTCCACTTT
>TRBD2|NA|TRBJ2-3|TRBV5-1
CASSPPGGEDTQYF
TGCGCCAGCAGCCCCCCCGGGGGGGAAGATACGCAGTATTTT
>TRBD1|NA|TRBJ1-1|TRBV5-1
CASRRTGRNTEAFF
TGCGCCAGCAGGCGGACAGGGAGGAACACTGAAGCTTTCTTT
>NA|NA|TRBJ2-5|TRBV14
CASSPLGRLGETQYF
TGTGCCAGCAGCCCCTTGGGGAGGTTGGGAGAGACCCAGTACTTC
>TRBD2|NA|TRBJ2-2|TRBV5-6
CASSLVGRATGELFF
TGTGCCAGCAGCTTGGTCGGGAGGGCCACCGGGGAGCTGTTTTTT
>TRBD2|NA|TRBJ2-7|TRBV5-4
CASSSGTSGRAVEQYF
TGTGCCAGCAGCTCAGGGACTAGCGGGAGGGCCGTCGAGCAGTACTTC
>NA|NA|TRBJ2-6|TRBV14
CASSQDLLSGANVLTF
TGTGCCAGCAGCCAAGATCTACTATCTGGGGCCAACGTCCTGACTTTC
>TRBD1|NA|TRBJ2-3|TRBV28
CASRDRGGRPDTQYF
TGTGCCAGCAGGGACAGGGGCGGGAGACCAGATACGCAGTATTTT
>TRBD2|NA|TRBJ2-1|TRBV3-1/TRBV3-2
CASISVQAGGGEQFF
TGTGCCAGCATTTCGGTACAAGCGGGAGGTGGTGAGCAGTTCTTC
>TRBD1|NA|TRBJ1-2|TRBV3-1/TRBV3-2
CASSPQTGVDGYTF
TGTGCCAGCAGCCCTCAGACAGGGGTTGATGGCTACACCTTC
>TRBD1|NA|TRBJ2-7|TRBV3-1/TRBV3-2
CASSQRNRGREQYF
TGTGCCAGCAGCCAACGAAACAGGGGTCGGGAGCAGTACTTC
>NA|few|TRBJ1-3|TRBV25-1
CASADSRKTGNTIYF
TGTGCCAGCGCGGACAGCCGGAAGACTGGAAACACCATATATTTT
>NA|NA|TRBJ1-1|TRBV28
CASSLGLPLNTEAFF
TGTGCCAGCAGTTTGGGCCTTCCGTTGAACACTGAAGCTTTCTTT
>NA|few|TRBJ1-5|TRBV27
CASSLRTGLQPQHF
TGTGCCAGCAGTTTAAGAACAGGGTTGCAGCCCCAGCATTTT
>NA|NA|TRBJ2-1|TRBV7-2
CASSLRGGFYNEQFF
TGTGCCAGCAGCCTTAGGGGGGGTTTCTACAATGAGCAGTTCTTC
>TRBD1|few|TRBJ1-1|TRBV9
CASSKWTGDTEAFF
TGTGCCAGCAGCAAATGGACAGGGGACACTGAAGCTTTCTTT
>NA|NA|TRBJ1-1|TRBV27
CASGYSSNTEAFF
TGTGCCAGCGGCTACAGCTCCAACACTGAAGCTTTCTTT
>TRBD2|NA|TRBJ2-1|TRBV4-1
CASSRAGGRNEQFF
TGCGCCAGCAGCCGCGCCGGGGGGAGGAATGAGCAGTTCTTC
>TRBD2|NA|TRBJ2-7|TRBV5-8
CASSFPGLAVYEQYF
TGTGCCAGCAGCTTCCCGGGACTAGCGGTCTACGAGCAGTACTTC
>TRBD2|NA|TRBJ2-5|TRBV5-4
CASSPARTSGGQETQYF
TGTGCCAGCAGCCCGGCCCGGACTAGCGGGGGCCAAGAGACCCAGTACTTC
>NA|NA|TRBJ1-2|TRBV12-3/TRBV12-4
CASGIVHRGGYTF
TGTGCCAGCGGGATAGTCCACCGAGGGGGCTACACCTTC
>NA|NA|TRBJ1-2|TRBV28
CASSFSQGPNYGYTF
TGTGCCAGCAGTTTCTCTCAGGGGCCAAACTATGGCTACACCTTC
>NA|NA|TRBJ1-3|TRBV6-5
CASSSLGNTIYF
TGTGCCAGCAGTTCCCTCGGAAACACCATATATTTT
>TRBD1|NA|TRBJ2-1|TRBV6-2/TRBV6-3
CASSYGGQGKHNEQFF
TGTGCCAGCAGTTACGGGGGACAGGGAAAACACAATGAGCAGTTCTTC
>NA|NA|TRBJ2-7|TRBV7-3
CASSLTGTYEQYF
TGTGCCAGCAGCTTAACCGGGACCTACGAGCAGTACTTC
>TRBD1|NA|TRBJ1-1|TRBV18
CASSEQGARAEAFF
TGTGCCAGCTCAGAACAGGGGGCGCGGGCTGAAGCTTTCTTT
>NA|NA|TRBJ2-5|TRBV4-1
CASSQVTGQETQYF
TGCGCCAGCAGCCAAGTTACGGGACAAGAGACCCAGTACTTC